Shown below are 16 T cell receptor beta chains from a single sample sequenced in a study of cytomegalovirus exposure and HLA in healthy donors. Primers included in the PCR were 60 Vbeta and 13 Jbeta primers. Sequencing used immunoSEQ multiplex PCR; TCRdb keeps in-frame clones, though not all of them. This sample has under 200,000 clones, with around 86% found just once. Sequencing was done on a sample of PBMCs. These receptors were collected from a man in his forties in good health and CMV-seropositive.

The table lists this clone with a few counts. V usage is TRBV11-3 and J usage is TRBJ2-7, with TRBD1 identical over 12 bases. The germline V gene has CDR1 SGHNT and CDR2 YENEEA. CDR3 size: 14 residues. With V trimmed by 4 bases and J by 5 bases, 3 bases remained unmatched. CDR3 sequence reads: CASSSGQGANEQYF. As DNA, the CDR3 is TGTGCCAGCAGCTCGGGACAGGGGGCGAACGAGCAGTACTTC.

The rearrangement uses TRBV7-9 and TRBJ1-2, with 11 bases that match TRBD1. There are 14 residues in the CDR3. Germline-derived CDR1 and CDR2 are SEHNR and FQNEAQ (reference sequence). Unmatched junction bases numbered 6, after V lost 5 bases and J lost 7 bases. The CDR3 sequence: CASSDGQGAVGYTF. For the CDR3, the DNA is TGTGCCAGCAGCGATGGACAGGGGGCCGTTGGCTACACCTTC.

Concerning this clone: The same CDR3 also results from other DNA sequences found in this sample. The CDR3 protein is CASSAVYTEAFF. As DNA, the CDR3 is TGTGCCAGCAGTGCCGTCTACACTGAAGCTTTCTTT. This chain uses TRBV25-1 with TRBJ1-1; D is undetermined. Trimming removed 4 bases at V and 3 bases at J, with 6 bases between. CDR3 length: 12 amino acids. In germline, CDR1 is MGHDK, CDR2 SYGVNS. Full variable domain (missing parts from reference TRBV25-1 and TRBJ1-1): EADIYQTPRYLVIGTGKKITLECSQTMGHDKMYWYQQDPGMELHLIHYSYGVNSTEKGDLSSESTVSRIRTEHFPLTLESARPSHTSQYLCASSAVYTEAFFGQGTRLTVV.

The rearrangement joins TRBV9 to TRBJ2-7, with TRBD2 identical over 8 bases. The CDR3 has 14 amino acids. Germline V gene lookup returns CDR1 SGDLS and CDR2 YYNGEE. Unmatched junction bases numbered 11, after V lost 3 bases and J lost 9 bases. CDR3 loop: CASSAYGRGGRQYF. The CDR3 coding sequence is TGTGCCAGCAGCGCCTACGGGAGGGGCGGACGGCAGTACTTC.

This clone was recorded only once. This sequence joins TRBV7-8 and TRBJ2-7, with TRBD2 matching 8 bases. The CDR3 consists of 14 residues. V was pared by 4 bases and J by 1 base, with 3 bases of the junction left unmatched. Germline values: CDR1 SGHVS, CDR2 FQNEAQ. The CDR3 DNA reads TGTGCCAGCAGCTCGGGGGGGTCGTCCTACGAGCAGTACTTC. This encodes CASSSGGSSYEQYF. Drawing the rest from reference TRBV7-8 and TRBJ2-7, the complete variable domain is GAGVSQSPRYKVAKRGQDVALRCDPISGHVSLFWYQQALGQGPEFLTYFQNEAQLDKSGLPSDRFFAERPEGSVSTLKIQRTQQEDSAVYLCASSSGGSSYEQYFGPGTRLTVT.

The V and J genes are TRBV6-6 and TRBJ1-3; the match to TRBD1 covers 7 bases. Losses at the gene ends were 6 bases for V and 4 bases for J; bases not matched to a gene: 9. Germline V gene sequence: CDR1 MNHNY, CDR2 SVGAGI (reference sequence). The CDR3 is made up of 15 amino acids. The CDR3 DNA reads TGTGCCAGCAGAGAGACAGGGATAGCCGGAAACACCATATATTTT. Translating gives CASRETGIAGNTIYF.

This clone was counted once. The V gene is TRBV4-1, the J gene TRBJ1-2; D is ambiguous. The V and J ends lost 5 bases and 7 bases respectively, with 14 bases between them. The CDR3 consists of 13 residues. Germline V gene sequence: CDR1 MGHRA, CDR2 YSYEKL. CDR3 coding DNA: TGCGCCAGCAGCTCACCGGGGAGAGGTGGCTACACCTTC. Encoded protein: CASSSPGRGGYTF.

The chain combines TRBV2 with TRBJ1-2, with 7 bases that match TRBD1. The V gene end was trimmed by 10 bases and the J gene end by 8 bases; junction bases not matched to a gene: 10. The CDR3 is 12 amino acids. CDR1 and CDR2 from the germline V gene are SNHLY and FYNNEI. The DNA of the CDR3 is TGTGCCACCCGACAGGGACACTTGGGCTACACCTTC. It is translated as CATRQGHLGYTF.

The CDR3 reads CAWSGRDTIYF. The DNA of the CDR3 is TGTGCCTGGAGTGGTAGAGACACCATATATTTT. The rearrangement links TRBV30 to TRBJ1-3, with unresolved D. V dropped 1 base and J dropped 8 bases, with 6 bases sitting between them. CDR1 is GTSNPN and CDR2 is SVGIG in the germline V gene (reference sequence). The CDR3 runs to 11 residues.

This clone was observed a handful of times. This chain uses TRBV9 with TRBJ1-2, with D maybe TRBD1 (5 bases). This CDR3 has 12 residues. Trimming took off 0 bases at V and 7 bases at J, with 7 bases between the two ends. CDR1 is SGDLS, CDR2 YYNGEE, per germline. The CDR3 bases are TGTGCCAGCAGCGTAGCGGGGGGTGGCTACACCTTC. Its protein product is CASSVAGGGYTF.

The rearrangement links TRBV18 to TRBJ2-1; D remains ambiguous. Trimming removed 6 bases at V and 5 bases at J, with 11 bases between. Looked up from germline, CDR1 is KGHSH and CDR2 is LQKENI. This CDR3 is built from 13 residues. The CDR3 DNA is TGTGCCAGCTCGGCAAGCAGGAACAATGAGCAGTTCTTC. This sequence encodes CASSASRNNEQFF.

The sample holds one count of this clone. The rearrangement joins TRBV29-1 to TRBJ2-3, with D possibly being TRBD2 (5 bases). The CDR3 extends over 14 amino acids. Germline V gene data show CDR1 as SQVTM and CDR2 as ANQGSEA. V was trimmed by 4 bases and J by 8 bases, leaving 19 bases between them. The CDR3, as DNA: TGCAGCGTTGTAGGGCTAGCCGGCGCACTTACGCAGTATTTT. It codes for CSVVGLAGALTQYF.

This clone was detected only once. V usage is TRBV13 and J usage is TRBJ2-7; D unclear. There are 14 residues in the CDR3. Trimming pared 0 bases from V and 2 bases from J, leaving 8 bases between. The germline V gene has CDR1 PRHDT and CDR2 FYEKMQ (reference sequence). The CDR3 DNA follows: TGTGCCAGCAGCTTAGGGGCGAGGACCTACGAGCAGTACTTC. This encodes CASSLGARTYEQYF.

The J gene is TRBJ2-2, the V gene TRBV6-5; 8 bases align to TRBD1. CDR3 length: 15 residues. The ends lost 6 bases at V and 1 base at J; junction bases unmatched: 4. The germline V gene has CDR1 MNHEY and CDR2 SVGAGI. The CDR3 DNA is TGTGCCAGCAGCCCTACAGGGGGGAACACCGGGGAGCTGTTTTTT. This codes for CASSPTGGNTGELFF.

The chain carries TRBV6-4 and TRBJ2-3, with D hard to call. The ends were cut back, 1 base at V and 7 bases at J, with 3 bases in the middle. This CDR3 comprises 11 residues. Germline CDR1 reads MRHNA; CDR2 reads SNTAGT. CDR3 loop: CASSDYYTQYF. DNA for the CDR3: TGTGCCAGCAGTGACTACTATACGCAGTATTTT.

The chain recombines TRBV5-6 with TRBJ2-2; 8 bases are a match to TRBD2. The CDR3 consists of 15 residues. J lost 2 bases, V lost 2 bases, and 2 bases had no gene match. CDR1 and CDR2 from the germline V gene are SGHDT and YYEEEE. Here the CDR3 reads CASSLAGVNTGELFF. CDR3 in DNA: TGTGCCAGCAGCTTAGCGGGGGTCAACACCGGGGAGCTGTTTTTT.